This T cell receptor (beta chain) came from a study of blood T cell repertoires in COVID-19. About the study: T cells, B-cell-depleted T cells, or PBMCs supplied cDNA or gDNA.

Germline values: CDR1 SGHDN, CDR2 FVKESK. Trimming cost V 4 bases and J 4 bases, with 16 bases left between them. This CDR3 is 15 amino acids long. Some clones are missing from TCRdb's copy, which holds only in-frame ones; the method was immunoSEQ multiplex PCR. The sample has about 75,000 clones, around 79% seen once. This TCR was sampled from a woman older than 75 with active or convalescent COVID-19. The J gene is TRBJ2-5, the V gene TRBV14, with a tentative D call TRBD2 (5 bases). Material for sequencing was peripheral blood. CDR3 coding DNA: TGTGCCAGCAGCCCCCTGGGAGCAGGTAGAGAGACCCAGTACTTC. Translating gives CASSPLGAGRETQYF.